The 3 T cell receptor beta chains below all came from one sample that was sequenced in a study of CD8 T cells in ankylosing spondylitis. Study-wide points: It appeared that ankylosing spondylitis blood was characterized by a TCR beta motif of eight highly homologous variants.

These receptors' antigens are unknown. MiXCR, run by TCRdb on the 5' RACE reads, gives a single entry per CDR3 protein. The table has hundreds of thousands of distinct CDR3 sequences, about 10% seen once. Sequenced material: blood, either unsorted or a sorted T cell fraction (not recorded which). These receptors originate from a male donor with ankylosing spondylitis.

The chain employs TRBV4-1 and TRBJ2-3; perhaps TRBD2 as D (6 bases). V was clipped by 1 base and J by 4 bases, with 15 bases between them. CDR1 and CDR2 from the germline V gene are MGHRA and YSYEKL. This CDR3 is 16 amino acids long. The CDR3 spells CASSQGPGVMADTQYF. In nucleotides, the CDR3 is TGCGCCAGCAGCCAAGGTCCGGGAGTCATGGCAGATACGCAGTATTTT.

This clonotype occurred many times. This chain joins TRBV20-1 and TRBJ2-7; 8 positions match TRBD1. Losses at the gene ends were 1 base for V and 2 bases for J; bases not matched to a gene: 7. CDR1 and CDR2 from the germline V gene are DFQATT and SNEGSKA (reference sequence). The CDR3 contains 15 residues. The CDR3 DNA sequence: TGCAGTGCTAGAGGGGAACAGGGGGGTGCCTACGAGCAGTACTTC. Its protein product is CSARGEQGGAYEQYF.

The rearrangement links TRBV20-1 to TRBJ2-1; TRBD2 agrees at 7 bases. The germline V gene encodes CDR1 DFQATT and CDR2 SNEGSKA (reference sequence). This CDR3 has 12 residues. This CDR3 reads CGLGGELNEQFF. Here the CDR3 DNA reads TGCGGCTTGGGGGGGGAACTCAATGAGCAGTTCTTC.